The 2 T cell receptor beta chains below were found in one sample sequenced in a study of regulatory and conventional T cells in RAG deficiency (dated 2017 in TCRdb). Libraries came from the immunoSEQ multiplex PCR assay. This is the immuneACCESS table as TCRdb keeps it, with only in-frame sequences that have V and J called. A part of the clones is gone; compared with another copy, unresolved V genes explain less than half, and the rest is unexplained. In this sample the table shows some 30,000 clones, about nine tenths of which occur a single time. The ten most abundant clones make up about 4.9% of the sample. These data are also associated with another study on regulatory T cells. The second investigation adds: The multiplex PCR relied on 52 forward TRBV primers and 13 reverse TRBJ primers, and amplification bias was corrected through assay-based and computational methods.

Sequencing was carried out using CD8+ T cells sorted from blood. The receptors originated from a human donor in good health.

V and J are TRBV6-5 and TRBJ2-3; 7 bases line up with TRBD2. CDR3 length: 14 residues. The V gene's germline CDR1 is MNHEY and CDR2 SVGAGI. V was clipped by 6 bases and J by 1 base; unmatched bases: 4. The CDR3 sequence is CASSGGWGTDTQYF. CDR3 nucleotides: TGTGCCAGCAGCGGGGGGTGGGGCACAGATACGCAGTATTTT.

The V gene is TRBV7-9, the J gene TRBJ2-7, with D perhaps matching TRBD1 (6 bases). Trimming shortened V by 5 bases and J by 6 bases, and 20 bases separated the two germline ends. This CDR3 has 15 residues. Germline-derived CDR1 and CDR2 are SEHNR and FQNEAQ (reference sequence). The CDR3 nucleotides read TGTGCCAGCAGCGAAACAGGGCCGGCAACCGTCGAGCAGTACTTC. Translated, it gives CASSETGPATVEQYF.